This TCR beta chain was identified in a study of blood T cell repertoires in COVID-19. Study at large: Sources were T cells, B-cell-depleted T cells, or PBMCs; the material itself was cDNA or gDNA.

TCRdb keeps only in-frame clones here, not all; method: immunoSEQ multiplex PCR. The data hold about 220,000 clones, with about 80% observed a single time. The receptor was isolated from a woman aged 60-70 years with acute or convalescent COVID-19. Sequenced: peripheral blood.

The CDR3 reads CSVARGSSYEQYF. CDR3 DNA sequence: TGCAGCGTTGCCAGGGGGAGCTCCTACGAGCAGTACTTC. J is TRBJ2-7 and V is TRBV29-1, with TRBD1 identical over 7 bases. Germline CDR1 and CDR2: SQVTM and ANQGSEA. There are 13 residues in the CDR3. V shed 4 bases, J shed 0 bases, and the junction held 3 bases outside the gene matches.